Listed below are T cell receptor beta chains from one sample, sequenced in a study of T cell repertoires in ileal Crohn's disease. TCRdb keeps only in-frame clones here, not all; method: immunoSEQ multiplex PCR. Of roughly 30,000 clones listed, around 80% are singletons. The sequenced sample was ileal tissue. These receptors originate from an adult with Crohn's disease. Each CDR3 is given with its conserved first and last residue. Fields, in order: V gene, J gene, CDR3 protein.

V gene: TRBV6-5
J gene: TRBJ2-1
CDR3 protein: CASNERGAYNEQFF

V gene: TRBV4-1
J gene: TRBJ2-7
CDR3 protein: CASSQVSGTSYEQYF

V gene: TRBV18
J gene: TRBJ1-1
CDR3 protein: CASSPYQGNTEAFF

V gene: TRBV7-2
J gene: TRBJ2-3
CDR3 protein: CASSLNRALGRTDTQYF

V gene: TRBV29-1
J gene: TRBJ1-2
CDR3 protein: CSVDPMPGDYGYTF

V gene: TRBV7-6
J gene: TRBJ2-5
CDR3 protein: CASSFGSGETQYF

V gene: TRBV6-1
J gene: TRBJ1-5
CDR3 protein: CASSVGGGARVNQPQHF

V gene: TRBV11-2
J gene: TRBJ2-7
CDR3 protein: CASSLAGTSGDEQYF

V gene: TRBV6-1
J gene: TRBJ1-2
CDR3 protein: CASSVKQGANYGYTF

V gene: TRBV9
J gene: TRBJ1-6
CDR3 protein: CASSVGTYNSPLHF

V gene: TRBV13
J gene: TRBJ2-1
CDR3 protein: CASSPDGGPREQFF

V gene: TRBV11-2
J gene: TRBJ1-5
CDR3 protein: CASSLDVGQPQHF

V gene: TRBV5-1
J gene: TRBJ2-5
CDR3 protein: CASRNYGGPQETQYF

V gene: TRBV18
J gene: TRBJ2-5
CDR3 protein: CASSPRPSEGRTQYF

V gene: TRBV7-2
J gene: TRBJ2-5
CDR3 protein: CASSPRGDPRETQYF

V gene: TRBV6-5
J gene: TRBJ1-6
CDR3 protein: CASSVDRAYPPLHF

V gene: TRBV19
J gene: TRBJ2-7
CDR3 protein: CASRRDRFSYEQYF

V gene: TRBV29-1
J gene: TRBJ2-5
CDR3 protein: CSVSGEETQYF

V gene: TRBV2
J gene: TRBJ2-5
CDR3 protein: CASSEAGRFQYF

V gene: TRBV5-1
J gene: -
CDR3 protein: CASSSYPGTGVLAYEQYF

V gene: TRBV9
J gene: TRBJ2-3
CDR3 protein: CASSVGIGSGGADTQYF

V gene: TRBV5-3
J gene: TRBJ1-5
CDR3 protein: CARISRTGLNQPQHF

V gene: TRBV11-2
J gene: TRBJ2-7
CDR3 protein: CASSSTSGRSREQYF

V gene: TRBV29-1
J gene: TRBJ2-3
CDR3 protein: CSVGRSGGQDTQYF

V gene: TRBV5-1
J gene: TRBJ1-1
CDR3 protein: CASSQTVQGMNTEAFF

V gene: TRBV9
J gene: TRBJ2-1
CDR3 protein: CASSVVGGGWPNEQFF

V gene: TRBV5-1
J gene: TRBJ2-5
CDR3 protein: CASSLSAGSETQYF

V gene: TRBV6-6
J gene: TRBJ2-7
CDR3 protein: CASSFLGGYEQYF

V gene: TRBV29-1
J gene: TRBJ2-7
CDR3 protein: CSVDSTGGSDEQYF

V gene: TRBV19
J gene: TRBJ1-2
CDR3 protein: CAIEQGNNYGYTF

V gene: TRBV7-3
J gene: TRBJ2-2
CDR3 protein: CASREQGVGTGELFF

V gene: TRBV28
J gene: TRBJ2-6
CDR3 protein: CASSDRNSGANVLTF

V gene: TRBV7-2
J gene: TRBJ2-1
CDR3 protein: CASSLASRGSYNEQFF

V gene: TRBV4-2
J gene: TRBJ2-7
CDR3 protein: CASSRTSGRQYEQYF

V gene: TRBV15
J gene: TRBJ1-1
CDR3 protein: CATSRDGKNTEAFF

V gene: TRBV6-6
J gene: TRBJ1-2
CDR3 protein: CASRPTGDDYGYTF

V gene: TRBV5-1
J gene: TRBJ2-7
CDR3 protein: CASRVAGGQAYEQYF

V gene: TRBV9
J gene: TRBJ2-5
CDR3 protein: CASSPRDREWGTQYF

V gene: TRBV5-6
J gene: TRBJ1-2
CDR3 protein: CASSFAGQGGGYTF

V gene: TRBV11-2
J gene: TRBJ1-3
CDR3 protein: CASSWTGNTIYF

V gene: TRBV4-2
J gene: TRBJ1-5
CDR3 protein: CASSQDPYSNQPQHF

V gene: TRBV9
J gene: TRBJ2-3
CDR3 protein: CASSVPSTDTQYF

V gene: TRBV2
J gene: TRBJ2-7
CDR3 protein: CASSTAAYEQYF

V gene: TRBV2
J gene: TRBJ1-1
CDR3 protein: CATKQDRVGNTEAFF

V gene: TRBV6-1
J gene: TRBJ2-2
CDR3 protein: CASRDRVKTGELFF

V gene: TRBV27
J gene: TRBJ2-1
CDR3 protein: CASGREGVYNEQFF

V gene: TRBV9
J gene: TRBJ2-3
CDR3 protein: CASSVVGSGTDTQYF

V gene: TRBV9
J gene: TRBJ1-1
CDR3 protein: CASSVNGQDNTEAFF

V gene: TRBV9
J gene: TRBJ2-2
CDR3 protein: CASSVGTANTGELFF

V gene: TRBV7-2
J gene: TRBJ2-3
CDR3 protein: CASSLAPGTDTQYF

V gene: TRBV19
J gene: TRBJ1-2
CDR3 protein: CASSINPTVNYGYTF

V gene: TRBV6-6
J gene: TRBJ2-7
CDR3 protein: CASSILSGFEQYF

V gene: TRBV6-5
J gene: TRBJ1-1
CDR3 protein: CASRHYAAEAFF

V gene: TRBV19
J gene: TRBJ1-1
CDR3 protein: CASIWAAEAFF

V gene: TRBV10-3
J gene: TRBJ2-1
CDR3 protein: CAISGLADYNEQFF

V gene: TRBV5-6
J gene: TRBJ2-7
CDR3 protein: CASSLVAGMISYEQYF

V gene: TRBV11-2
J gene: TRBJ2-1
CDR3 protein: CASSYDRGLAELDEQFF

V gene: TRBV6-5
J gene: TRBJ2-2
CDR3 protein: CASSYLGLAGAGELFF

V gene: TRBV15
J gene: TRBJ2-1
CDR3 protein: CATSRVIGTIDEQFF